Presented here are 14 T cell receptor beta chains from one specimen sequenced in a study of a mutant IDH1 vaccine in newly diagnosed glioma. Antigens of these TCRs are unknown. Sequenced by immunoSEQ multiplex PCR; TCRdb stores in-frame clones only, minus some. Among roughly 60,000 clones listed, more than 75% were seen once. Time point described: week 23, last vaccination. All doses held 300 ug of mutant IDH1 20-mer peptide, with topical imiquimod. The sequencing here drew on PBMCs, taken from a glioma patient whose treatment included an IDH1 peptide vaccine. These TCRs come from a man aged 25-40 years with glioma.

This clone was observed a single time. The chain employs TRBV11-2 and TRBJ1-2; possibly TRBD1 for D (5 bases). Germline V gene sequence: CDR1 SGHAT, CDR2 FQNNGV. Trimming removed 5 bases from V and 4 bases from J, with 17 bases in between. The CDR3 is made up of 15 amino acids. The CDR3: CASSPGTVGTYGYTF. The CDR3 DNA reads TGTGCCAGCAGCCCCGGGACGGTGGGGACCTATGGCTACACCTTC.

The sample holds a few counts of this clone. The chain combines TRBV28 with TRBJ1-2; D unresolved. Germline V lookup: CDR1 MDHEN, CDR2 SYDVKM. This CDR3 is 11 amino acids long. Trimming took 6 bases from V and 5 from J, leaving 7 bases between them. CDR3: CASSRSYGYTF. DNA for the CDR3: TGTGCCAGCAGCAGGTCGTATGGCTACACCTTC.

This rearrangement joins TRBV6-6 to TRBJ2-7; 7 bases match TRBD1. Losses at the gene ends were 3 bases for V and 3 bases for J; bases not matched to a gene: 8. Per the germline V gene, CDR1 is MNHNY and CDR2 is SVGAGI (reference sequence). CDR3 size: 15 residues. This CDR3 reads CASSYRPGGFYEQYF. CDR3 nucleotides: TGTGCCAGCAGTTATCGGCCAGGGGGTTTCTACGAGCAGTACTTC.

The chain recombines TRBV6-1 with TRBJ1-2; TRBD1 aligns across 8 bases. Germline lookup yields CDR1 MNHNS and CDR2 SASEGT. Losses at the gene ends were 4 bases for V and 4 bases for J; bases not matched to a gene: 8. The CDR3 consists of 15 residues. The CDR3 sequence: CASSARGQAGYGYTF. CDR3 DNA sequence: TGTGCCAGCAGTGCCCGGGGACAGGCGGGCTATGGCTACACCTTC.

The chain links TRBV7-9 to TRBJ2-5, with D maybe TRBD2 (5 bases). V lost 7 bases and J lost 1, with 10 bases in between. CDR3 length: 13 amino acids. The germline V gene encodes CDR1 SEHNR and CDR2 FQNEAQ (reference sequence). CDR3 sequence: CASKRAFQETQYF. The CDR3 coding sequence is TGTGCCAGCAAGAGGGCCTTCCAAGAGACCCAGTACTTC.

The chain recombines TRBV10-2 with TRBJ2-7; perhaps TRBD1 as D (6 bases). Germline V gene sequence: CDR1 WSHSY, CDR2 SAAADI. This CDR3 is 13 amino acids long. With 4 bases removed from V and 4 bases from J, the gap between germline ends came to 11 bases. Written as DNA, the CDR3 is TGCGCCAGCAGTGGAGGCAGGGGATACGAGCAGTACTTC. Protein product: CASSGGRGYEQYF.

The chain joins TRBV9 to TRBJ2-2; no clear D. Germline V lookup: CDR1 SGDLS, CDR2 YYNGEE. V was pared by 0 bases and J by 8 bases, with 5 bases between. The CDR3 loop spans 12 amino acids. CDR3 sequence: CASSVVGGELFF. CDR3 in DNA: TGTGCCAGCAGCGTAGTAGGAGGGGAGCTGTTTTTT. Full variable domain (remainder filled in from reference TRBV9 and TRBJ2-2): DSGVTQTPKHLITATGQRVTLRCSPRSGDLSVYWYQQSLDQGLQFLIQYYNGEERAKGNILERFSAQQFPDLHSELNLSSLELGDSALYFCASSVVGGELFFGEGSRLTVL.

The gene calls are TRBV27 and TRBJ2-2; the D is unclear. Germline V gene lookup returns CDR1 MNHEY and CDR2 SMNVEV (reference sequence). V was cut by 7 bases and J by 0 bases, with 9 bases left in between. There are 14 residues in the CDR3. CDR3 bases: TGTGCCAGCAAAGCCTATTCGAACACCGGGGAGCTGTTTTTT. Translated, it gives CASKAYSNTGELFF.

The chain uses TRBV9 and TRBJ2-2, with TRBD1 matching 7 bases. From germline, CDR1 is SGDLS and CDR2 YYNGEE. J lost 3 bases, V lost 3 bases, and 8 bases had no gene match. The CDR3 sequence is 16 residues long. The CDR3 bases are TGTGCCAGCAGCGCACCGGGACAGTTTTACACCGGGGAGCTGTTTTTT. Translating it yields CASSAPGQFYTGELFF.

V and J are TRBV25-1 and TRBJ1-2; TRBD1 aligns across 7 bases. Germline V gene lookup returns CDR1 MGHDK and CDR2 SYGVNS. The junction had 14 bases not matched to a gene; V was cut back by 6 bases and J by 4 bases. CDR3 length: 16 amino acids. The CDR3 is CASSGAGGDRVYGYTF. The CDR3 nucleotides are TGTGCCAGCAGCGGAGCGGGGGGAGACAGGGTCTATGGCTACACCTTC.

This chain uses TRBV6-5 with TRBJ2-3, with 7 positions matching TRBD1. Germline V gene sequence: CDR1 MNHEY, CDR2 SVGAGI. The CDR3 has 16 residues. J was trimmed by 4 bases and V by 0 bases; bases with no gene match: 7. CDR3 sequence: CASSYSSTGRSDTQYF. Here the CDR3 DNA reads TGTGCCAGCAGTTACTCATCGACAGGGCGATCAGATACGCAGTATTTT.

The CDR3 DNA reads as TGTGCCAGCAGTTTAGGGGTTAGTTCCTACGAGCAGTACTTC. Protein product: CASSLGVSSYEQYF. The V and J genes are TRBV27 and TRBJ2-5; D gene uncertain. The J call may be in error: the DNA end matches TRBJ2-7 better. Germline values: CDR1 MNHEY, CDR2 SMNVEV (reference sequence). The CDR3 is 14 amino acids.

CDR3 sequence: CASSIGTGGYNEQFF. As DNA, the CDR3 is TGTGCCAGTAGTATAGGGACAGGAGGGTACAATGAGCAGTTCTTC. The genes are TRBV19 and TRBJ2-1, with TRBD1 as a possible D gene (7 bases). Germline CDR1 is LNHDA and CDR2 is SQIVND (reference sequence). CDR3 length equals 15 residues. V was trimmed by 1 base and J by 4 bases, leaving 11 bases between them.

This clone has only one observation. This chain connects TRBV2 to TRBJ2-5; 12 bases agree with TRBD1. CDR1 is SNHLY and CDR2 is FYNNEI in the germline V gene. The CDR3 runs to 16 residues. J gave up 2 bases and V 5 bases, and 6 bases lay outside the gene matches. The CDR3 nucleotides read TGTGCCAGCAGTATCTGGGACAGGGGGCGTCAAGAGACCCAGTACTTC. Its protein product is CASSIWDRGRQETQYF.